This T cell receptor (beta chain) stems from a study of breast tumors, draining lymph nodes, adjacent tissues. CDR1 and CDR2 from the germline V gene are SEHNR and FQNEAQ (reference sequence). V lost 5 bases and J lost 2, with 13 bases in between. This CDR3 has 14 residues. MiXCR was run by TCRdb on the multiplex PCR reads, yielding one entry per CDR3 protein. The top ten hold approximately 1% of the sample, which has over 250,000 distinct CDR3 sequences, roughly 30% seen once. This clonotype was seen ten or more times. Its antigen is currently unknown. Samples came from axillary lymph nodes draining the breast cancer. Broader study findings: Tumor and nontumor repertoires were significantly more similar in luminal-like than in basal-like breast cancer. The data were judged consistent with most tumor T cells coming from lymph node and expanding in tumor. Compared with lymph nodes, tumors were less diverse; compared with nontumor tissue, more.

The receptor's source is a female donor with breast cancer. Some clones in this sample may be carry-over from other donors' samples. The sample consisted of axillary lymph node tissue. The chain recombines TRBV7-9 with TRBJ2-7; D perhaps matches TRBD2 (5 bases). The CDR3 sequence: CASSPLARTYEQYF. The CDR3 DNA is TGTGCCAGCAGCCCTTTAGCGCGGACCTACGAGCAGTACTTC.